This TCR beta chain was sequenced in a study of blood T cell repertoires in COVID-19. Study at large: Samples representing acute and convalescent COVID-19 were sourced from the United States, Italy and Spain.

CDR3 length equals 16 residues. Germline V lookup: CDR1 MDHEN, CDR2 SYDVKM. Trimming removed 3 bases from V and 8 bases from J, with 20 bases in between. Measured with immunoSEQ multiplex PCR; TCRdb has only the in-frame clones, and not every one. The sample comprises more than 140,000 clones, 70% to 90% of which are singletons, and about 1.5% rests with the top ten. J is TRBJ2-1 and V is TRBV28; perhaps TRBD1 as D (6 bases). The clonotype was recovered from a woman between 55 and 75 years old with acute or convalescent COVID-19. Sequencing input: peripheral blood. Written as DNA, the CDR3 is TGTGCCAGCAGTTTTCGTGGGACACGGATACTCTATGAGCAGTTCTTC. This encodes CASSFRGTRILYEQFF.